Included here is one TCR beta chain sequence, with context. The data stem from a study of blood T cell repertoires in COVID-19. V was pared by 1 base and J by 4 bases, with 5 bases between. The CDR3 has 13 residues. Germline lookup yields CDR1 SGHDT and CDR2 YYEEEE. The method was immunoSEQ multiplex PCR; TCRdb's version includes in-frame clones alone and lacks a portion of them. Of over 110,000 clones in the sample, approximately 89% were seen once. This sequence originates from a human donor in a cohort sampled during active COVID-19. The chain recombines TRBV5-6 with TRBJ2-2; no clear D gene. The sequenced sample consisted of peripheral blood. CDR3 amino acids: CASSLLSTGELFF. CDR3 nucleotide sequence: TGTGCCAGCAGCTTGCTCTCCACCGGGGAGCTGTTTTTT.